Here is one TCR beta chain with its context. This clonotype was seen only once. What antigen it recognizes has not been identified. No base quality values were provided; no much bigger clone lies one nucleotide off. Resting on one read, the evidence is weak. This specimen comes from a study of Graves' ophthalmopathy and Graves' hyperthyroidism (dated by TCRdb to 2016 to 2019). Concerning the study at large: Hyperthyroidism was considered stable if no progression to ophthalmopathy occurred within 18 months of follow-up. After sampling, hyperthyroidism patients received methimazole starting at 30 mg daily, and ophthalmopathy patients received high-dose intravenous methylprednisolone. In total, some 130 blood samples were TCR-sequenced: 40 to 45 ophthalmopathy, 75 hyperthyroidism and approximately 17 hyperthyroidism-to-ophthalmopathy patients. The independent validation cohort included about 19 hyperthyroidism patients plus 17 patients who later progressed from hyperthyroidism to ophthalmopathy. To explore V-J signatures that separate ophthalmopathy from hyperthyroidism, a discovery set of about a hundred patients was enrolled, consisting of 43 with ophthalmopathy and 57 with stable hyperthyroidism. To tell Graves' ophthalmopathy apart from Graves' hyperthyroidism, and to predict which patients would progress to ophthalmopathy, the study relied on TCR beta repertoire signatures. In more than five hyperthyroidism patients, T-cell repertoires of thyroid tissue and blood were compared. Study-wide findings and limitations: Sample size was not statistically predetermined, and group allocation was not concealed from the investigators. In validation, the model predicted ophthalmopathy progression with 70.59% sensitivity and around 72% specificity; fewer than 15 predicted patients were CT-confirmed with GO in a median of roughly 6.8 months. Ophthalmopathy was separated from stable hyperthyroidism by the 13-signature model with about 88% sensitivity and roughly 82% specificity in cross-validation and with 80%/75% in the test set. Among expanded thyroid clonotypes with frequency above 0.001, most also showed up in blood, which suggests that blood repertoires may reflect the thyroid immune response.

For repertoire sequencing, the TCR beta CDR3 regions were amplified from RNA transcripts. The first round of RT-PCR was done with HTBI primers and the Qiagen OneStep RT-PCR kit, and was followed by a second round of multiplex PCR, then size selection and purification. The libraries underwent paired-end sequencing with 100 bp reads on an Illumina HiSeq2000. The authors processed their data as follows. SOAPnuke was used to process the reads, removing any read that contained adapters or uncalled bases, had a mean Phred below 15, or lacked an exact match to the constant primer or identifier. COPE v1.2.5 was used to merge high-quality paired reads. Each unique nucleotide sequence was treated as a clonotype, and MiTCR v1.1 was used to align the clonotypes to the IMGT TRB V, D and J references. Only V-J combinations with frequency above 0.0001 were analysed, covering around 99% of repertoires. For each V-J combination, a TCR clonal expansion and chaos score was defined as F50 clonal expansion divided by the chaos observed in the TCRdist matrix. Welch's t-statistics and random forest were used to reduce features to about 14 V-J combinations, which were fed into a naive Bayes classifier. Thyroid-blood repertoire similarity was quantified with the Morisita-Horn index. Starting from the raw public reads, TCRdb applied fastp trimming at Q25, assembled clones with MiXCR and retained in-frame beta chains. Each entry is one CDR3 protein sequence, shown with its most common DNA and genes. For this entry, the V and J calls and clone size follow TCRdb and not the study's own pipeline. The sample table lists approximately 540,000 distinct CDR3 sequences, roughly 39% of them with a count of one. The ten largest make up around 4.6% of the sample.

Patients with hyperthyroidism were aged 18 to 65 years, had been newly diagnosed, and had a disease duration of less than 2 months. Patients with other autoimmune diseases, uncontrolled infections, pregnancy or lactation were excluded. Diagnosis relied on clinical symptoms, serum thyroxine, TRAb, thyroid ultrasound and orbital computed tomography. Trizol reagent was used to extract the total RNA, and its quality was then checked on an Agilent 2100 Bioanalyzer. According to the germline V gene, CDR1 reads SNHLY and CDR2 reads FYNNEI. Between the V and J ends, shortened by 0 bases and 4 bases respectively, the junction contains 7 bases. CDR3 length: 15 amino acids, cysteine to phenylalanine. Only the CDR3 part of the read is kept: 45 bases, read in frame from the first base.

The receptor's source is an adult man with Graves' hyperthyroidism. The sample taken for sequencing was peripheral blood or thyroid tissue (not recorded which). The sequence is built from TRBV2 and TRBJ2-6; the D segment cannot be called with confidence. The CDR3 corresponds to CASSEALSGANVLTF. The DNA reads as follows: TGTGCCAGCAGTGAAGCGTTGTCAGGGGCCAACGTCCTGACTTTC.